This T cell receptor beta chain is drawn from a study of shared clonotypes between healthy human individuals. Only in-frame clones appear in the TCRdb table, and some are missing; sequencing was by immunoSEQ multiplex PCR. Of some 470,000 clones listed, 76% are singletons. V trimming: 4 bases; J trimming: 4 bases; junction bases outside the gene matches: 9. Germline V lookup: CDR1 MRHNA, CDR2 SNTAGT. This CDR3 contains 16 residues. Sequencing used PBMCs. This chain uses TRBV6-4 with TRBJ2-3; 9 positions agree with TRBD2. This clonotype was sampled from a woman aged 40 to 55 in good health. Some clones in this sample may be carry-over from other donors' samples. The CDR3 reads CASSGAAGGSPDTQYF. DNA of the CDR3: TGTGCCAGCAGTGGCGCAGCGGGAGGCTCTCCAGATACGCAGTATTTT.